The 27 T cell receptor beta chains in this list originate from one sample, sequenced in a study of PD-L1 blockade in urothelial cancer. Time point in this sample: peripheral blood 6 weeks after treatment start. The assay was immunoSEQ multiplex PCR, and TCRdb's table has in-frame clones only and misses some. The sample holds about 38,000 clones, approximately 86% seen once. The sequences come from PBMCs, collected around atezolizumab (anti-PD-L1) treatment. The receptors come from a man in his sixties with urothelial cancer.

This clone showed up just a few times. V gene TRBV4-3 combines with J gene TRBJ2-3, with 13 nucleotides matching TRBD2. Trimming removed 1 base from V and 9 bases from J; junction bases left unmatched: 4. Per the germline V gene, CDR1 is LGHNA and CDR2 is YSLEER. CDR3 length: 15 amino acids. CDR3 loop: CASSQGRLAGGTQYF. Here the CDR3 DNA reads TGCGCCAGCAGCCAAGGAAGACTAGCGGGGGGCACGCAGTATTTT.

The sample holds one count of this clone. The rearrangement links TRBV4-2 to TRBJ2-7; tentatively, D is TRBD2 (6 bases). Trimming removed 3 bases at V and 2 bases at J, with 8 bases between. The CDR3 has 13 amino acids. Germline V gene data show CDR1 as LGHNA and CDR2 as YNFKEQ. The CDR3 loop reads CASSQRLAYEQYF. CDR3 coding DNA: TGTGCCAGCAGCCAGAGACTAGCCTACGAGCAGTACTTC.

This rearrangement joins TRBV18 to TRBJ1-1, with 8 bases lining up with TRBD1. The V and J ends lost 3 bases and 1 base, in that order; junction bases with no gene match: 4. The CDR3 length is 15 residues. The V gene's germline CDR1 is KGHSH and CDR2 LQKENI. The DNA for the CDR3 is TGTGCCAGCTCACCTCCACAGGGGGGGAACACTGAAGCTTTCTTT. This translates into CASSPPQGGNTEAFF.

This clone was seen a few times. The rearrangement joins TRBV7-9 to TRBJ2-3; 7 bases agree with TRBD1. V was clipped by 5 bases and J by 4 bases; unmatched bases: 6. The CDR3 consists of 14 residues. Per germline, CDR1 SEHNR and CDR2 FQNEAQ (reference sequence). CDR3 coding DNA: TGTGCCAGCAGCCTGGGGACAGACGCAGATACGCAGTATTTT. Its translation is CASSLGTDADTQYF.

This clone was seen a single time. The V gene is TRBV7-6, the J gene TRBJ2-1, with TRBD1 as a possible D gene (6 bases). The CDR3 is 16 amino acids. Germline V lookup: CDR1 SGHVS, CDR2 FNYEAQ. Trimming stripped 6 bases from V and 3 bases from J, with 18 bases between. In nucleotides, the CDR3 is TGTGCCAGCAGTTCAACAGGGAGAGTTGGCTACAATGAGCAGTTCTTC. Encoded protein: CASSSTGRVGYNEQFF.

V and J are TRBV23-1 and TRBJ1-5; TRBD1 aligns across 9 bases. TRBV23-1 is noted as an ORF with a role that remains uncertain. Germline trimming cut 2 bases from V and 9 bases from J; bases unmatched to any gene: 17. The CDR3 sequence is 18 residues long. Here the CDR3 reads CASSQPSTPRDRVGPQHF. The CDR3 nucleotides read TGCGCCAGCAGTCAACCATCTACACCCCGGGACAGGGTTGGGCCCCAGCATTTT.

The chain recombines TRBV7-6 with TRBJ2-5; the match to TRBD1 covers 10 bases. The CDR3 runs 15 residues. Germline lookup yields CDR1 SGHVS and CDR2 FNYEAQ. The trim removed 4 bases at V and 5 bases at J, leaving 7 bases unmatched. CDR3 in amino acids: CASSWTGGVAETQYF. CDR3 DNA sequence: TGTGCCAGCAGCTGGACAGGGGGGGTAGCGGAGACCCAGTACTTC.

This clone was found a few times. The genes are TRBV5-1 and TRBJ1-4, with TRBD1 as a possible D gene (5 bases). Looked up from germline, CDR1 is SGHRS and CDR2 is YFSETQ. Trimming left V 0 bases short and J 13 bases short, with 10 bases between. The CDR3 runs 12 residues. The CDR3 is CASSLDRRGLFF. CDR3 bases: TGCGCCAGCAGCTTGGACCGGAGGGGACTGTTTTTT.

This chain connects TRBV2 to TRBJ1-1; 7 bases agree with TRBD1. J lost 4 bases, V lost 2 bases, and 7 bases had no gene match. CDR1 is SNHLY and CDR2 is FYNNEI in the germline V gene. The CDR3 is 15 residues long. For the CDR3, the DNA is TGTGCCAGCAGTGAACAGGAAGGGGGCATCACTGAAGCTTTCTTT. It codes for CASSEQEGGITEAFF.

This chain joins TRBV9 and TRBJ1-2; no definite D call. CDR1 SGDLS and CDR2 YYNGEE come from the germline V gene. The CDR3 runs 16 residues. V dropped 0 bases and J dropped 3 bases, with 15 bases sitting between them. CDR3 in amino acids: CASSVDQSGEYYGYTF. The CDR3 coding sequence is TGTGCCAGCAGCGTAGATCAATCTGGGGAGTACTATGGCTACACCTTC.

CDR3 DNA sequence: TGTGCCAGCAGCTTAGGAACGGTTGGGCCCAGTGGCTACACCTTC. Amino acids: CASSLGTVGPSGYTF. J is TRBJ1-2 and V is TRBV7-9; D gene uncertain. The CDR3 runs to 15 residues. CDR1 is SEHNR, CDR2 FQNEAQ, per germline (reference sequence). Trimming left V 1 base short and J 7 bases short, with 16 bases between.

CDR3 loop: CASVAPPGAGRGSYNEQFF. The CDR3 DNA is TGTGCCAGCGTAGCCCCCCCCGGGGCGGGGAGGGGCTCTTACAATGAGCAGTTCTTC. V is TRBV28 and J is TRBJ2-1; 7 nucleotides agree with TRBD2. After removal of 8 bases from V and 4 bases from J, the junction contained 23 bases not matched to a gene. The CDR3 extends over 19 amino acids. In germline, CDR1 is MDHEN, CDR2 SYDVKM.

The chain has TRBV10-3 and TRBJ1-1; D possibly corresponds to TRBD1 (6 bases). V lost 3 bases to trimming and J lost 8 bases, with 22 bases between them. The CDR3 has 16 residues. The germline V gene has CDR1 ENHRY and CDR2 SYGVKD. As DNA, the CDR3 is TGTGCCATCAGTGATCAGTCGAGGCGGGGGGCCTTCGAAGCTTTCTTT. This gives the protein CAISDQSRRGAFEAFF.

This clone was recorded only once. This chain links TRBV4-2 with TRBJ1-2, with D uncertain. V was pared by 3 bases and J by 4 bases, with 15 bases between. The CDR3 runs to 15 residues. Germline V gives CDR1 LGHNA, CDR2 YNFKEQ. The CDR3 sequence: CASSQELESRYGYTF. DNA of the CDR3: TGTGCCAGCAGCCAGGAATTGGAGTCTCGCTATGGCTACACCTTC.

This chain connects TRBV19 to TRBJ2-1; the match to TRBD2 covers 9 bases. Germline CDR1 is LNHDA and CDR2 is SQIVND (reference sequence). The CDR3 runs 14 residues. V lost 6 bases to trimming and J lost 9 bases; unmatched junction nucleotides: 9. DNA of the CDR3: TGTGCCAGTAGAGTCGCGGGAGGGTCCACTGAGCAGTTCTTC. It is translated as CASRVAGGSTEQFF.

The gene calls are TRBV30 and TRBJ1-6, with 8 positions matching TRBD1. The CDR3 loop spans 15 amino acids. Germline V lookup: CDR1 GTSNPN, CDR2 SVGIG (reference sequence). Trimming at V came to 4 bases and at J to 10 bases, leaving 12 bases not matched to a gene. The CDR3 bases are TGTGCCTGGAAAGAGACGGACAGGGTCGCATCACCCCTCCACTTT. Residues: CAWKETDRVASPLHF. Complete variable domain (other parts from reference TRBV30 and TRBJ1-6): SQTIHQWPATLVQPVGSPLSLECTVEGTSNPNLYWYRQAAGRGLQLLFYSVGIGQISSEVPQNLSASRPQDRQFILSSKKLLLSDSGFYLCAWKETDRVASPLHFGNGTRLTVT.

CDR3 in DNA: TGTGCCAGCAGCTTAGTAGGGGGCGGCACAGATACGCAGTATTTT. The encoded protein is CASSLVGGGTDTQYF. The rearrangement uses TRBV7-6 and TRBJ2-3, with 7 bases identical to TRBD1. The V segment lost 1 base and the J segment 1 base; nucleotides outside the gene matches: 2. Germline V CDR1 and CDR2: SGHVS, FNYEAQ. This CDR3 has 15 residues.

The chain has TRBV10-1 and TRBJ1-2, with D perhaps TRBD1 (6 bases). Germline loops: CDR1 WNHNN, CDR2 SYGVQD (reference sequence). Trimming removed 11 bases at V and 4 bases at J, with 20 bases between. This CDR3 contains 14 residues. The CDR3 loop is CAATTGRGGYGYTF. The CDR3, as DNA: TGCGCCGCCACCACCGGCAGGGGCGGCTATGGCTACACCTTC.

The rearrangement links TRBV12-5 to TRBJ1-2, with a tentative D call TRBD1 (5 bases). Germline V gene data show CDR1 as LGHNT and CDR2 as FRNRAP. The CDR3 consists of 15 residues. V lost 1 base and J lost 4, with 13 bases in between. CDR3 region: CASGLDPGGAYGYTF. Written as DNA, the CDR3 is TGTGCTAGTGGTTTGGACCCGGGCGGGGCCTATGGCTACACCTTC.

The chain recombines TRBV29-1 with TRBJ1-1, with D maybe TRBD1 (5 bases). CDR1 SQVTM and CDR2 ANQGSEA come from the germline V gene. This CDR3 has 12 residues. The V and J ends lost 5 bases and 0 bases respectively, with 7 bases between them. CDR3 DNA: TGCAGCGTTCGGACATTGAACACTGAAGCTTTCTTT. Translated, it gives CSVRTLNTEAFF.

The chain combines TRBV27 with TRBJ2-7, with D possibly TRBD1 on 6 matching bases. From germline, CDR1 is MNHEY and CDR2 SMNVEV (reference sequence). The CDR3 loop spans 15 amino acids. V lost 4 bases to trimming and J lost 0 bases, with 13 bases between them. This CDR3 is CASSSLGQISYEQYF. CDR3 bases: TGTGCCAGCAGTTCCCTAGGACAGATCTCCTACGAGCAGTACTTC.

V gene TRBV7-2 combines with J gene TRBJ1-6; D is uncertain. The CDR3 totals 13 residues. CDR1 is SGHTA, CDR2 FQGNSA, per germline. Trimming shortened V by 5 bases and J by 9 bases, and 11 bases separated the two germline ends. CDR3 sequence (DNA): TGTGCCAGCAGCCCAGTTAGCGGTTCACCCCTCCACTTT. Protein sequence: CASSPVSGSPLHF.

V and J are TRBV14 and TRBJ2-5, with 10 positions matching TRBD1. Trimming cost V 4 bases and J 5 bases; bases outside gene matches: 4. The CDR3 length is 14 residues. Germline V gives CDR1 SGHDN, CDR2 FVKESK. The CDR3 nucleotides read TGTGCCAGCAGCCGGGACAGGGGCACGGAGACCCAGTACTTC. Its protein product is CASSRDRGTETQYF. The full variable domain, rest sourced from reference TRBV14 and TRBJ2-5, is EAGVTQFPSHSVIEKGQTVTLRCDPISGHDNLYWYRRVMGKEIKFLLHFVKESKQDESGMPNNRFLAERTGGTYSTLKVQPAELEDSGVYFCASSRDRGTETQYFGPGTRLLVL.

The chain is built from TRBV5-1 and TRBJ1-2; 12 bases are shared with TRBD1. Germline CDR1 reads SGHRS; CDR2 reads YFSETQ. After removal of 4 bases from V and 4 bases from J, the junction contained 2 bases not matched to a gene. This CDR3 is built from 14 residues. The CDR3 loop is CASSPGQGAYGYTF. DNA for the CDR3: TGCGCCAGCAGCCCGGGACAGGGGGCCTATGGCTACACCTTC.

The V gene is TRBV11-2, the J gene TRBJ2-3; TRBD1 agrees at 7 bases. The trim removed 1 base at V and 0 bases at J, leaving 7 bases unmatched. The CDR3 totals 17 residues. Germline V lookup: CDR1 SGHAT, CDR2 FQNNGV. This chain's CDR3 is CASSLANRGTSTDTQYF. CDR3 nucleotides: TGTGCCAGCAGCTTAGCCAACAGGGGAACTAGCACAGATACGCAGTATTTT.

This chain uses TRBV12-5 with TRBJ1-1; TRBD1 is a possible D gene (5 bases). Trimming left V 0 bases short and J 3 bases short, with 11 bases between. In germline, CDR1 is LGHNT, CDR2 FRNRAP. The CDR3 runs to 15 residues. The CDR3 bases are TGTGCTAGTGGTTTGGTAACCGGGGGGGACACTGAAGCTTTCTTT. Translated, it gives CASGLVTGGDTEAFF.

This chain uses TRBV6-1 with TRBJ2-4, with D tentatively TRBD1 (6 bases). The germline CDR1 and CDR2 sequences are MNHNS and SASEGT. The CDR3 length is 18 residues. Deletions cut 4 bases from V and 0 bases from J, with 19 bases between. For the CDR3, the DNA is TGTGCCAGCAGTGGGACAGCTGGGAGAGAATTAGCCAAAAACATTCAGTACTTC. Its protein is CASSGTAGRELAKNIQYF.